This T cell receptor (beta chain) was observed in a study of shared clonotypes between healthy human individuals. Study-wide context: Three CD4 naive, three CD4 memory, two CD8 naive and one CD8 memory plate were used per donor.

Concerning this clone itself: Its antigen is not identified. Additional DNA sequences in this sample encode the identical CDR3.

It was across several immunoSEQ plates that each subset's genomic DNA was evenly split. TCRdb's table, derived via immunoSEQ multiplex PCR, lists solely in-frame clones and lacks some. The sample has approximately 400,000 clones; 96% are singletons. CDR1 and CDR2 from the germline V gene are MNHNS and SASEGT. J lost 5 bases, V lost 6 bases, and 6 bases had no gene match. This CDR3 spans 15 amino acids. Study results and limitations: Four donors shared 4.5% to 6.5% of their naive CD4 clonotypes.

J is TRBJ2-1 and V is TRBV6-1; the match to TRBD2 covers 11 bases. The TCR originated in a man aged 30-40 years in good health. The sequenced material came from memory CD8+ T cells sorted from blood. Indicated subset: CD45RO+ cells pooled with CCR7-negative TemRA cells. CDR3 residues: CASSTGTSGHNEQFF. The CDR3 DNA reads TGTGCCAGCAGCACCGGGACTAGCGGCCACAATGAGCAGTTCTTC.